The clone carrying this T cell receptor (beta chain) was observed at least ten times. These data come from a study of read filtering for tumor transcriptome and immune sequencing. Across the study: IR-seq gave about 3.5 to 11 million TCR reads per sample; RNA-seq gave roughly 80 to 1,300.

Germline V gives CDR1 MDHEN, CDR2 SYDVKM. V was clipped by 7 bases and J by 5 bases; unmatched bases: 7. The CDR3 consists of 13 residues. The library was built from 400 ng RNA with molecular barcoded adaptors for alpha/delta and beta/gamma chains. TCRdb re-analysed the reads in MiXCR, keeping a single row per CDR3 protein. This sample has over 55,000 distinct CDR3 sequences, with approximately 15% found just once. Source material: a population of CD138-negative cells sorted from bone marrow. The rearrangement links TRBV28 to TRBJ2-5; 7 nucleotides line up with TRBD2. The TCR sequence derives from a donor at least 40 years old with multiple myeloma. DNA for the CDR3: TGTGCCAGCACCAAAGCGGGAAGGGAGACCCAGTACTTC. This gives the protein CASTKAGRETQYF.